This T cell receptor beta chain was observed in a study of patients and donors after allogeneic stem cell transplantation. TCRdb re-called the RT-PCR reads through MiXCR, storing one row per CDR3 protein. The sample includes 150,000 to 200,000 distinct CDR3 sequences, 30% of them seen just once. This CDR3 has 15 amino acids. Per germline, CDR1 SNHLY and CDR2 FYNNEI. Trimming at V came to 7 bases and at J to 5 bases, leaving 9 bases not matched to a gene. This receptor was obtained from a human donor who was either an allogeneic HSCT recipient or a stem cell or donor lymphocyte infusion donor (not recorded which). It is not recorded whose cells these are; they may come from a transplant donor. The sample taken for sequencing was blood, either unsorted or a sorted T cell fraction (not recorded which). V is TRBV2 and J is TRBJ2-2, with 8 bases identical to TRBD1. The DNA of the CDR3 is TGTGCCAGCATCACCGGGACAGGACGTACCGGGGAGCTGTTTTTT. Its translation is CASITGTGRTGELFF.